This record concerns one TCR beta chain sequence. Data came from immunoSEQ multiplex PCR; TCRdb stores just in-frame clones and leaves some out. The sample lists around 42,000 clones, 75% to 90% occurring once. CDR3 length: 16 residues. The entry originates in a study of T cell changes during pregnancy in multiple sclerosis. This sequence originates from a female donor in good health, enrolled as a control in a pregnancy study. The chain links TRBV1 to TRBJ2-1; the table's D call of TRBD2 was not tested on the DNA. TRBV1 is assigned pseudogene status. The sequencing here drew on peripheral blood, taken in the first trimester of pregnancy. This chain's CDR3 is CTSSQEGSGRAFEQFF. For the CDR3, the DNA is TGCACCAGCAGCCAAGAAGGTAGCGGGAGGGCCTTTGAGCAGTTCTTC.